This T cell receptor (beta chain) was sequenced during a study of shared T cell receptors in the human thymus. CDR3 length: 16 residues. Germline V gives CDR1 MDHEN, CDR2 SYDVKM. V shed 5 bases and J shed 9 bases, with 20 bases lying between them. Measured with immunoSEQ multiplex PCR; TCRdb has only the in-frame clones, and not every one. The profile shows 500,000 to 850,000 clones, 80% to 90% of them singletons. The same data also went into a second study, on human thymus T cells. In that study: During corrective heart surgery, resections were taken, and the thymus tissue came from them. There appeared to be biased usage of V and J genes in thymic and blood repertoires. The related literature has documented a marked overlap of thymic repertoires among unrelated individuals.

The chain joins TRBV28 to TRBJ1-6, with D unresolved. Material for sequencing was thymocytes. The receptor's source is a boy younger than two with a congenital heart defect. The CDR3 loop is CASSLPGSGVGSPLHF. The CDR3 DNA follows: TGTGCCAGCAGTCTACCCGGCTCCGGGGTTGGTTCACCCCTCCACTTT.